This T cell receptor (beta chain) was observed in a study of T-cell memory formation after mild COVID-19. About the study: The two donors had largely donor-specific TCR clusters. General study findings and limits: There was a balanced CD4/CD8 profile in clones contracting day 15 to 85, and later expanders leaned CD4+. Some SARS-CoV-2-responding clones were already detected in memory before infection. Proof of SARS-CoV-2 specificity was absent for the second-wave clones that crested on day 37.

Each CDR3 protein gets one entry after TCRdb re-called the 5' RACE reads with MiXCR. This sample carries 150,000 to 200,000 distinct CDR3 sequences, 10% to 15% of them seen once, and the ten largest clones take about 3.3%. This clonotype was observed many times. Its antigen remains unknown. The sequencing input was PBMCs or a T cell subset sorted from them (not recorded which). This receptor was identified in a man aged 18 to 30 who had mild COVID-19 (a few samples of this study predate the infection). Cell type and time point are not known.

The CDR3: CASSLGLGASEAFF. CDR3 in DNA: TGTGCCAGCAGCCTAGGCCTTGGGGCTTCTGAAGCTTTCTTT. This chain uses TRBV3-1 with TRBJ1-1; TRBD1 might be the D (5 bases). The CDR3 loop spans 14 amino acids. Germline V lookup: CDR1 LGHDT, CDR2 YNNKEL (reference sequence). V lost 4 bases, J lost 6 bases, and 15 bases lay in between. The full variable domain, in which reference TRBV3-1 and TRBJ1-1 provide the parts outside the CDR3, is DTAVSQTPKYLVTQMGNDKSIKCEQNLGHDTMYWYKQDSKKFLKIMFSYNNKELIINETVPNRFSPKSPDKAHLNLHINSLELGDSAVYFCASSLGLGASEAFFGQGTRLTVV.